This T cell receptor beta chain was found in a study of OX40 agonist ivuxolimab in advanced cancers. Describing the broader study: The costimulatory receptor OX40 (CD134) was targeted by ivuxolimab, a fully human IgG2 agonistic monoclonal antibody. Intravenous ivuxolimab was administered to patients every 2 weeks at six dose levels: 0.01, 0.1, 0.3, 1.5, 3 and 10 mg/kg. Of the approximately 54 patients in dose escalation, 19 had hepatocellular carcinoma, roughly 15 had melanoma, 9 had renal cell carcinoma and 9 had head and neck cancer. The dose-escalation cohort was roughly 87% male with a mean age of roughly 62 years, ranging from 23 to 79. Patients were allowed to have had prior anti-PD-1, anti-PD-L1 or anti-CTLA-4 therapy, and around two fifths of the dose-escalation patients had been treated with checkpoint inhibitors. Partial responses occurred in three dose-escalation patients: two with cutaneous melanoma and one with hepatocellular carcinoma. Peripheral TCRbeta sequencing was intended to test whether TCR sequence diversity was altered and clonal T-cell expansion was caused by ivuxolimab. The paper describes the monotherapy dose-escalation part (N ≈ 49 patients) of the phase I trial of ivuxolimab. Overall study results and their limits: Antigen specificity was not determined for the clonally expanded peripheral T cells. After ivuxolimab, more expanded clones were found on average in CD8+ T cells than in CD4+ T cells. At doses from 0.1 to 3.0 mg/kg, clonal expansion was seen in both CD4+ and CD8+ blood T cells between baseline and week 6. Low levels of normalized T-cell clonal expansion were also shown by some nonresponding patients. In the 0.1-3.0 mg/kg groups, partial responders were among the patients with the lowest normalized peripheral clonal expansion, particularly in CD8+ T cells.

The trial excluded patients who had a history of autoimmune disease or who were on systemic immunosuppression. Peripheral blood for TCR sequencing was drawn from every dose cohort at baseline, at cycle 4 day 1 and at cycle 7 day 1. Samples came from an open-label, multicenter, first-in-human phase I dose-escalation trial of ivuxolimab. Adults with locally advanced or metastatic melanoma, renal cell, hepatocellular, or head and neck squamous cell carcinoma were enrolled in the trial. Before TCR sequencing, CD4+ and CD8+ T cells were separately sorted from peripheral blood. For sequencing of the TCRbeta CDR3 region, genomic DNA was extracted from the sorted cells. The immunoSEQ Assay was used to sequence the TCRbeta CDR3 regions. TCRdb retrieved this table from immuneACCESS and kept in-frame rearrangements only. Not all clones are present; in checked studies, unresolved V genes account for under half, and no reason is known for the remainder. Here the sample has around 100,000 clones; roughly nine tenths occur a single time. 2% to 3% of the sample belongs to the ten largest clones.

Per the germline V gene, SGHTA is the CDR1 and FQGNSA is the CDR2. The germline ends are 12 bases apart after V is trimmed by 1 base and J by 5 bases. The CDR3 runs 15 amino acids, cysteine and phenylalanine included. Of all the DNA, just the CDR3 is kept, 45 bases in frame from base 1. Turning to this clone: The antigen it recognizes is unknown. Base-call qualities are not available, and no considerably larger clone is one nucleotide away.

Recombination linked TRBV7-2 to TRBJ2-1, with the D assignment possibly TRBD1 or TRBD2, given 5 matching bases for each. This clonotype originated in an adult with an advanced solid tumor such as melanoma, head and neck, liver or kidney cancer. Material: CD4+ or CD8+ T cells sorted from blood, obtained in a trial of the OX40 agonist ivuxolimab. The sequence in DNA is TGTGCCAGCAGCTTAGGAGGGGTACCTAACAATGAGCAGTTCTTC. Translation gives CASSLGGVPNNEQFF. This CDR3, with the reference TRBV7-2 and TRBJ2-1 proteins standing in past its ends, gives the full variable domain GAGVSQSPSNKVTEKGKDVELRCDPISGHTALYWYRQSLGQGLEFLIYFQGNSAPDKSGLPSDRFSAERTGGSVSTLTIQRTQQEDSAVYLCASSLGGVPNNEQFFGPGTRLTVL.